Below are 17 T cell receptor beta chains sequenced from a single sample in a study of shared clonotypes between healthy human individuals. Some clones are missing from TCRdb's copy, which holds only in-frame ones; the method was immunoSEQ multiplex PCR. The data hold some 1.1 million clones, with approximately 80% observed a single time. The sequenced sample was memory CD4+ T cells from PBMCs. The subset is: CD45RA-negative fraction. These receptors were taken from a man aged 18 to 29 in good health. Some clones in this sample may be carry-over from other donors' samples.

CDR3 region: CASSLRGLAASSYNEQFF. The CDR3 DNA sequence: TGTGCCAGCAGCTTAAGGGGGTTAGCGGCCTCCTCCTACAATGAGCAGTTCTTC. The V call is TRBV7-6, the J call TRBJ2-1; D may be TRBD1 or TRBD2 (6 bases each). The CDR3 runs to 18 residues. Trimming removed 2 bases from V and 0 bases from J, with 17 bases in between. Per germline, CDR1 SGHVS and CDR2 FNYEAQ.

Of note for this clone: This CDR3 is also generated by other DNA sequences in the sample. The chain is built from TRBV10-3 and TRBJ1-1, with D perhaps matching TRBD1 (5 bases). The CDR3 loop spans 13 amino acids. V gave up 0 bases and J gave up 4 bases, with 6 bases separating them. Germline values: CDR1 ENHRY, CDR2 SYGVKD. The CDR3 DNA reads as TGTGCCATCAGTGAGTCGGGGGGCACTGAAGCTTTCTTT. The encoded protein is CAISESGGTEAFF.

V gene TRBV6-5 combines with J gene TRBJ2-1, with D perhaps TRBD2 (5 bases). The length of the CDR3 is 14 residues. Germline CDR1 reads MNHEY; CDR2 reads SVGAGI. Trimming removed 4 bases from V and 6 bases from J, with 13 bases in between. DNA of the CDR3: TGTGCCAGCAGTTCCCTCGAGCGGCGCAATGAGCAGTTCTTC. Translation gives CASSSLERRNEQFF.

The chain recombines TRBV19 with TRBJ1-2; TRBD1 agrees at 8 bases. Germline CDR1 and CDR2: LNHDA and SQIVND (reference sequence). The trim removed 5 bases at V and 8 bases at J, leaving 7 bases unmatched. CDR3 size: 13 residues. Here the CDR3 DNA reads TGTGCCAGTAGTCTCGGACAGGGCCTGGGCTACACCTTC. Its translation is CASSLGQGLGYTF.

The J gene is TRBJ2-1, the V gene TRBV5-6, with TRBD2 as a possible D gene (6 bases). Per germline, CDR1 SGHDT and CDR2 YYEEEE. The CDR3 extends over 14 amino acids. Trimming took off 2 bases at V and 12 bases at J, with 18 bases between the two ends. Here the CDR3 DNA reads TGTGCCAGCAGCTTCGGTAGCGGAGTAACTGGGCAGTTCTTC. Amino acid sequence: CASSFGSGVTGQFF.

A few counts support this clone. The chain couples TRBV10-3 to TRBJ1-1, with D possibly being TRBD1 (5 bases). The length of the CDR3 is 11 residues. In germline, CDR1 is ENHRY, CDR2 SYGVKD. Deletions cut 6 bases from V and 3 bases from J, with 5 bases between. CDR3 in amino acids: CAIRGDTEAFF. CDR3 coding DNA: TGTGCCATCAGGGGGGACACTGAAGCTTTCTTT.

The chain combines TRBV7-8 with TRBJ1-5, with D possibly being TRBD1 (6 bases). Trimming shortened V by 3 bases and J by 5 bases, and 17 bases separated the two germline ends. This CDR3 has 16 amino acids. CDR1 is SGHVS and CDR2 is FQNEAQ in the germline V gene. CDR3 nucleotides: TGTGCCAGCAGCTTGACTTCGGTCAGGGGAGATCAGCCCCAGCATTTT. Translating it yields CASSLTSVRGDQPQHF.

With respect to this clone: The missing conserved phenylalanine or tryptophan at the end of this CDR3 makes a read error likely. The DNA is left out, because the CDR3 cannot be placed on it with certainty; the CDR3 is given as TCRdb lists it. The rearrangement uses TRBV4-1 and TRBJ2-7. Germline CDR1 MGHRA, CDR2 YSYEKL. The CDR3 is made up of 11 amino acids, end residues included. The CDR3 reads CASSLSVGPVR.

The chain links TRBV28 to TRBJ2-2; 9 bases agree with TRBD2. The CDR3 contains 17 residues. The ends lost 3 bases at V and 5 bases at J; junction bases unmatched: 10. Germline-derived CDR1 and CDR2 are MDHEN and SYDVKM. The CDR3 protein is CASSFPGWREGTGELFF. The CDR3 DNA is TGTGCCAGCAGTTTTCCGGGTTGGCGGGAGGGTACCGGGGAGCTGTTTTTT.

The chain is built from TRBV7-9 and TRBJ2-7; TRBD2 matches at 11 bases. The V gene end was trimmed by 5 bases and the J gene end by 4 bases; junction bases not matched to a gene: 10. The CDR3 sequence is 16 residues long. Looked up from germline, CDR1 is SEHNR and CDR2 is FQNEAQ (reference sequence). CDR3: CASSQDTSGSRYEQYF. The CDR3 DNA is TGTGCCAGCAGCCAGGATACTAGCGGGAGTAGATACGAGCAGTACTTC.

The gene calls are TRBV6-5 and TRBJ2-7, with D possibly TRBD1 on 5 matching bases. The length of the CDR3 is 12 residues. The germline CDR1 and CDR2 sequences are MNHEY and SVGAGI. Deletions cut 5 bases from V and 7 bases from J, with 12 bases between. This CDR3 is CASSDQKGEQYF. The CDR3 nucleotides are TGTGCCAGCAGTGACCAGAAGGGGGAGCAGTACTTC.

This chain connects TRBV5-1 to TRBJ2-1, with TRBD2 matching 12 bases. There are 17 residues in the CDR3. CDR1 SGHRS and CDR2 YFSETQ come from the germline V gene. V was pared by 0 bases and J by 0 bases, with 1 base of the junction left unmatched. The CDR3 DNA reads TGCGCCAGCAGCTTGGGACTAGCGGGAGTCTCCTACAATGAGCAGTTCTTC. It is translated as CASSLGLAGVSYNEQFF.

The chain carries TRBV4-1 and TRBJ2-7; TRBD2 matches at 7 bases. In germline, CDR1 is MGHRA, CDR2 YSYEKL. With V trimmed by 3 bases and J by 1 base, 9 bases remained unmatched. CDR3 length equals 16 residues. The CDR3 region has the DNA TGCGCCAGCAGCCAGATTCCGGAACTAGCGTCCTACGAGCAGTACTTC. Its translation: CASSQIPELASYEQYF.

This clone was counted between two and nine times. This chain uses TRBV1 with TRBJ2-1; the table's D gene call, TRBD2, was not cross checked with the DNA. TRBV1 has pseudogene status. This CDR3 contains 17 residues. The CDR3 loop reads CTSSQNPGSGSYNEQFF. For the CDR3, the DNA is TGCACCAGCAGCCAGAACCCGGGTAGCGGATCCTACAATGAGCAGTTCTTC.

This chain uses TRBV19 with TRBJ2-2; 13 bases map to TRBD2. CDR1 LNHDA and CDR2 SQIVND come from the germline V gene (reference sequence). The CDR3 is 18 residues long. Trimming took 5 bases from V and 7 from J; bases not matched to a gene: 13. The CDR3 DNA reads TGTGCCAGTAGTCCCCAGGGACTAGCGGGACTTCAGCGCGGGGAGCTGTTTTTT. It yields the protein CASSPQGLAGLQRGELFF.

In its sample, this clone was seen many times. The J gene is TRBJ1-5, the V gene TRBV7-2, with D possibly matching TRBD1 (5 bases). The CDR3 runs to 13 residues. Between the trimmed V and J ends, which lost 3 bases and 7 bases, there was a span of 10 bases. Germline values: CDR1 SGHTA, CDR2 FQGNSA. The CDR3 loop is CASSFSQGQPQHF. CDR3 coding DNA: TGTGCCAGCAGCTTCAGTCAGGGCCAGCCCCAGCATTTT.

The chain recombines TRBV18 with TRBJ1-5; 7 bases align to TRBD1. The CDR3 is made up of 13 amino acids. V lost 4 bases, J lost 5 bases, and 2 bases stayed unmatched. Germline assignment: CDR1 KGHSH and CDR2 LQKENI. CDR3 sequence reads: CASSLGQDQPQHF. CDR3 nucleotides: TGTGCCAGCTCACTAGGACAGGATCAGCCCCAGCATTTT. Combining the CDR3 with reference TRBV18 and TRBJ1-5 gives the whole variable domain NAGVMQNPRHLVRRRGQEARLRCSPMKGHSHVYWYRQLPEEGLKFMVYLQKENIIDESGMPKERFSAEFPKEGPSILRIQQVVRGDSAAYFCASSLGQDQPQHFGDGTRLSIL.